This paragraph covers one TCR beta chain sequence. These data are taken from a study of cytomegalovirus exposure and HLA in healthy donors. Primers for the PCR totalled 60 Vbeta and 13 Jbeta. Sequenced by immunoSEQ multiplex PCR; TCRdb stores in-frame clones only, minus some. The table lists around 92,000 clones, about four fifths of them singletons. The V gene end was trimmed by 7 bases and the J gene end by 5 bases; junction bases not matched to a gene: 11. Germline CDR1 reads MDHEN; CDR2 reads SYDVKM. The CDR3 consists of 15 residues. The sample consisted of PBMCs. The V and J genes are TRBV28 and TRBJ1-5; 7 bases line up with TRBD1. The TCR comes from a woman in her sixties or seventies in good health and CMV-seropositive. The CDR3 protein is CASTTQGGGYQPQHF. CDR3 in DNA: TGTGCCAGCACTACTCAGGGGGGAGGATATCAGCCCCAGCATTTT.